Shown below are 17 T cell receptor beta chains from a single sample sequenced in a study of human T cells and chemical hapten exposure. MiXCR, run by TCRdb on the RACE reads, gives a single entry per CDR3 protein. The sample has some 200,000 distinct CDR3 sequences; around 20% are singletons. Stated time point: patch test 1, 2 weeks after DPC sensitization. Treatment specified: therapeutic diphenylcyclopropenone sensitization with weekly scalp DPC. Sequenced material: whole blood, taken in connection with sensitization to the hapten diphenylcyclopropenone (DPC). The receptors were sampled from a woman aged 45-65 years with alopecia areata. Some clones in this sample may be carry-over from other donors' samples.

The CDR3 DNA reads TGCGCCAGCAGCCCTATGTCGGCTGGGGCCAACGTCCTGACTTTC. It specifies CASSPMSAGANVLTF. The chain is built from TRBV5-1 and TRBJ2-6; no clear D. Germline V CDR1 and CDR2: SGHRS, YFSETQ. Trimming pared 4 bases from V and 2 bases from J, leaving 10 bases between. CDR3 length equals 15 residues.

This clonotype has more than one count but fewer than ten. V usage is TRBV4-2 and J usage is TRBJ2-3; 11 nucleotides line up with TRBD2. This CDR3 has 21 amino acids. Germline V lookup: CDR1 LGHNA, CDR2 YNFKEQ. After removal of 0 bases from V and 0 bases from J, the junction contained 14 bases not matched to a gene. The CDR3 reads CASSQDLLAGAAFSSTDTQYF. CDR3 in DNA: TGTGCCAGCAGCCAAGATCTACTAGCGGGAGCCGCCTTCTCTAGCACAGATACGCAGTATTTT.

The chain employs TRBV20-1 and TRBJ1-2, with D possibly TRBD1 on 6 matching bases. V was trimmed by 2 bases and J by 6 bases, leaving 13 bases between them. The germline gives CDR1 DFQATT, CDR2 SNEGSKA (reference sequence). This CDR3 region has 13 residues. As DNA, the CDR3 is TGCAGTGCTAGACCTGCCGGGACAAATGGCTACACCTTC. It specifies CSARPAGTNGYTF.

A few counts support this clonotype. The gene calls are TRBV18 and TRBJ2-3; D is possibly TRBD2 (6 bases). Germline-derived CDR1 and CDR2 are KGHSH and LQKENI. The CDR3 covers 14 residues. Trimming left V 10 bases short and J 2 bases short, with 16 bases between. The DNA of the CDR3 is TGTGCCACCGCGGGCGGGACGGTCACAGATACGCAGTATTTT. Protein product: CATAGGTVTDTQYF. The complete variable domain, with remaining parts taken from reference TRBV18 and TRBJ2-3, reads NAGVMQNPRHLVRRRGQEARLRCSPMKGHSHVYWYRQLPEEGLKFMVYLQKENIIDESGMPKERFSAEFPKEGPSILRIQQVVRGDSAAYFCATAGGTVTDTQYFGPGTRLTVL.

This clonotype has a handful of counts. The chain joins TRBV19 to TRBJ2-4; D is undetermined. Looked up from germline, CDR1 is LNHDA and CDR2 is SQIVND (reference sequence). The V end was cut by 6 bases, the J end by 0 bases, with 9 bases between. CDR3 length: 14 amino acids. The CDR3 DNA follows: TGTGCCAGTAGCGCCGAGAGAGCCAAAAACATTCAGTACTTC. This codes for CASSAERAKNIQYF.

This clonotype was detected a few times. The chain combines TRBV2 with TRBJ2-3; weak D call: TRBD1 (5 bases). This CDR3 spans 12 amino acids. Germline loops: CDR1 SNHLY, CDR2 FYNNEI. V lost 6 bases to trimming and J lost 6 bases, with 10 bases between them. CDR3: CASSENRDTQYF. The CDR3 bases are TGTGCCAGCAGCGAGAACAGGGATACGCAGTATTTT.

This clonotype was seen a few times. The chain uses TRBV5-1 and TRBJ2-3; either TRBD1 or TRBD2 may fit D (6 bases each). The CDR3 contains 16 residues. From germline, CDR1 is SGHRS and CDR2 YFSETQ. Trimming removed 4 bases at V and 4 bases at J, with 19 bases between. The CDR3 sequence: CASSIPVAEGADTQYF. CDR3 sequence (DNA): TGCGCCAGCAGCATCCCCGTAGCGGAGGGGGCAGATACGCAGTATTTT.

This clonotype occurred a few times. The genes are TRBV3-1 and TRBJ1-2; D is unresolved. This CDR3 region has 15 residues. The V gene's germline CDR1 is LGHDT and CDR2 YNNKEL (reference sequence). Trimming removed 4 bases from V and 3 bases from J, with 15 bases in between. CDR3 nucleotides: TGTGCCAGCAGCCCCTTAATGACGGACTACTATGGCTACACCTTC. Encoded protein: CASSPLMTDYYGYTF. The full variable domain, completed using reference TRBV3-1 and TRBJ1-2, is DTAVSQTPKYLVTQMGNDKSIKCEQNLGHDTMYWYKQDSKKFLKIMFSYNNKELIINETVPNRFSPKSPDKAHLNLHINSLELGDSAVYFCASSPLMTDYYGYTFGSGTRLTVV.

The chain couples TRBV19 to TRBJ1-2, with a possible D match to TRBD1 (6 bases). V was pared by 7 bases and J by 4 bases, with 19 bases between. Per germline, CDR1 LNHDA and CDR2 SQIVND (reference sequence). This CDR3 region has 15 residues. CDR3 protein: CASTSTGRGLYGYTF. For the CDR3, the DNA is TGTGCCAGTACGTCAACTGGCAGGGGACTCTATGGCTACACCTTC. The whole variable domain, remainder taken from reference TRBV19 and TRBJ1-2, is DGGITQSPKYLFRKEGQNVTLSCEQNLNHDAMYWYRQDPGQGLRLIYYSQIVNDFQKGDIAEGYSVSREKKESFPLTVTSAQKNPTAFYLCASTSTGRGLYGYTFGSGTRLTVV.

The chain employs TRBV20-1 and TRBJ1-3; D gene ambiguous. Per the germline V gene, CDR1 is DFQATT and CDR2 is SNEGSKA (reference sequence). Trimming cost V 3 bases and J 9 bases, with 21 bases left between them. The CDR3 is 15 amino acids. The CDR3 sequence: CSARVGPATRGTIYF. CDR3 bases: TGCAGTGCTAGGGTCGGGCCCGCGACCCGGGGCACCATATATTTT.

V gene TRBV27 combines with J gene TRBJ2-1, with TRBD1 matching over 11 bases. CDR3 size: 14 residues. J was trimmed by 8 bases and V by 5 bases; bases with no gene match: 5. Looked up from germline, CDR1 is MNHEY and CDR2 is SMNVEV (reference sequence). The CDR3 protein is CASSRGQGAHEQFF. The CDR3 nucleotides read TGTGCCAGCAGTAGAGGACAGGGGGCTCATGAGCAGTTCTTC.

The sample holds a few counts of this clonotype. The chain recombines TRBV5-4 with TRBJ1-2; D may be TRBD1 (6 bases). CDR3 size: 15 residues. Per the germline V gene, CDR1 is SGHNT and CDR2 is YYREEE (reference sequence). V shed 3 bases and J shed 2 bases, with 14 bases lying between them. The CDR3 spells CASSSGTSGNYGYTF. As DNA, the CDR3 is TGTGCCAGCAGCTCAGGGACATCAGGAAACTATGGCTACACCTTC.

This clonotype turned up a few times. The chain carries TRBV7-2 and TRBJ2-3; possible D gene TRBD2, 6 bases. The CDR3 extends over 16 amino acids. The germline CDR1 and CDR2 sequences are SGHTA and FQGNSA. The V end was cut by 0 bases, the J end by 2 bases, with 12 bases between. DNA of the CDR3: TGTGCCAGCAGCTTAGCTATGCGGGAACCCACAGATACGCAGTATTTT. Translated: CASSLAMREPTDTQYF. The full variable domain, rest sourced from reference TRBV7-2 and TRBJ2-3, is GAGVSQSPSNKVTEKGKDVELRCDPISGHTALYWYRQSLGQGLEFLIYFQGNSAPDKSGLPSDRFSAERTGGSVSTLTIQRTQQEDSAVYLCASSLAMREPTDTQYFGPGTRLTVL.

The chain couples TRBV21-1 to TRBJ2-5; the table assigns TRBD1, which was not confirmed against the DNA. TRBV21-1 is an annotated pseudogene. This CDR3 has 15 residues. The CDR3 nucleotides are TGTGCCAGCAGCAAACCAGACAGTACGATGGAGACCCAGTACTTC. This encodes CASSKPDSTMETQYF.

The chain combines TRBV5-1 with TRBJ2-6, with 8 bases lining up with TRBD1. Germline lookup yields CDR1 SGHRS and CDR2 YFSETQ. Germline trimming cut 5 bases from V and 0 bases from J; bases unmatched to any gene: 7. The CDR3 consists of 17 residues. The CDR3 nucleotides are TGCGCCAGCAGGAGGGGACAGGCCCTCTCTGGGGCCAACGTCCTGACTTTC. Amino acids: CASRRGQALSGANVLTF.

V usage is TRBV20-1 and J usage is TRBJ2-7; possibly TRBD2 for D (5 bases). Germline assignment: CDR1 DFQATT and CDR2 SNEGSKA (reference sequence). There are 15 residues in the CDR3. V lost 1 base to trimming and J lost 0 bases, with 13 bases between them. CDR3 in DNA: TGCAGTGCTAGAGGGGCCGCCGGGAACTCCTACGAGCAGTACTTC. Amino acids: CSARGAAGNSYEQYF.

The gene calls are TRBV5-6 and TRBJ2-1, with D uncertain. Looked up from germline, CDR1 is SGHDT and CDR2 is YYEEEE. The CDR3 extends over 13 amino acids. The V end was cut by 0 bases, the J end by 7 bases, with 8 bases between. The CDR3 sequence is CASSLGSENEQFF. DNA for the CDR3: TGTGCCAGCAGCTTGGGAAGCGAGAATGAGCAGTTCTTC.